This T cell receptor beta chain was captured by sequencing in a study of blood T cell repertoires in COVID-19. At the level of the study: Spain, Italy and the United States supplied samples that represented acute and convalescent COVID-19. PBMCs, B-cell-depleted T cells, or T cells provided the cDNA or gDNA that made up the material.

The CDR3 totals 14 residues. Trimming stripped 4 bases from V and 9 bases from J, with 15 bases between. Per the germline V gene, CDR1 is LGHDT and CDR2 is YNNKEL (reference sequence). Original processing methods: Amplified reference gene primers provided the basis for estimating nucleated cell counts. The assay was immunoSEQ multiplex PCR, and TCRdb's table has in-frame clones only and misses some. The V and J calls and the clone size are those of that table, but D and trimming were determined from the DNA. The sample has about 44,000 clones, about 86% seen once. The sample consisted of peripheral blood. The TCR originated in a human donor in a cohort sampled during active COVID-19. The chain joins TRBV3-1 (or the pseudogene TRBV3-2) to TRBJ2-2; D is possibly TRBD2 (5 bases). CDR3 sequence: CASSPQGSGRELFF. The CDR3 nucleotides read TGTGCCAGCAGCCCCCAAGGAAGCGGCCGGGAGCTGTTTTTT.